This T cell receptor beta chain was sequenced during a study of T-cell reconstitution after alpha-beta-depleted transplantation in children (dated by TCRdb to 2016 to 2017). Regarding the research as a whole: The study quantitatively tracked T-cell immune reconstitution after TCRalphabeta/CD19-depleted allogeneic hematopoietic cell transplantation in children using TCR repertoire profiling. What the research found in general, with its limitations: The apparently early recovery of alphabetaT-cell counts about two months after transplant reportedly depended on only several hundred rapidly expanded clones that came from non-depleted graft cells. In some patients, high TCRbeta diversity at day 60 was attributed to recipient T cells and intrathymic progenitors that had survived conditioning. Over the following months the frequencies of hyperexpanded clones went down, and after one year T-cell counts and TCRbeta diversity were mostly credited to newly produced T cells.

The method was PCR. Instrument on record: Illumina HiSeq 2500. Molecular barcoding was employed in the preparation of TCR libraries, with unique molecular identifiers being used to normalize TCRbeta repertoire quantification. TCRdb handled the public reads itself, with Q25 trimming in fastp and clone calling in MiXCR, and kept productive beta chains. Rows are unified per CDR3 protein, each entry keeping the most common DNA and genes. Counted in this sample were more than 300,000 distinct CDR3 sequences; about 17% of them appeared once. The biggest ten clones account for about 41% of the sample. This clonotype has more than one count but fewer than ten. This receptor's antigen is unknown. There are no base qualities to consult, and no much larger clone falls within one base. V sheds 1 base and J sheds 4 bases, leaving 12 bases between their ends. The germline V gene (reference sequence) gives CDR1 as SGHKS and CDR2 as YYEKEE. CDR3 length: 14 amino acids, cysteine to phenylalanine. The entry retains the CDR3 DNA only, 42 bases that are in frame from base 1.

The sample's treatment or condition, from its label and the paper: allogeneic hematopoietic cell transplantation with graft depleted of TCRalphabeta T cells and CD19 B cells. The children who served as transplant recipients had been given grafts of TCRalphabeta/CD19-depleted allogeneic hematopoietic cells. The rearranged segments are TRBV5-5 and TRBJ2-7; the D gene cannot be named for sure. Here the sequenced sample was PBMCs, mostly from graft donor cells, taken 360 days after TCRalphabeta/CD19-depleted stem cell transplant. This clonotype originated in a male patient aged 2 to 9 who had a stem cell transplant for acute lymphoblastic leukemia, so the T cells may come from the graft donor. The CDR3 in this case is CASSLRNGFYEQYF. The sequenced DNA: TGTGCCAGCAGCTTGCGGAATGGGTTTTACGAGCAGTACTTC.